The 25 T cell receptor beta chains given below trace back to one sample, sequenced in a study of cytomegalovirus exposure and HLA in healthy donors. A multiplex PCR was run with 60 Vbeta primers and 13 Jbeta primers. Data came from immunoSEQ multiplex PCR; TCRdb stores just in-frame clones and leaves some out. Found here are some 190,000 clones, 76% of them singletons; the top ten hold about 1.6%. Sequenced: PBMCs. The source is a man between 18 and 35 years old in good health and CMV-seronegative.

The chain combines TRBV7-8 with TRBJ2-7; 7 nucleotides align to TRBD1. The CDR3 contains 14 residues. With V trimmed by 5 bases and J by 0 bases, 4 bases remained unmatched. The germline V gene has CDR1 SGHVS and CDR2 FQNEAQ. The CDR3 nucleotides read TGTGCCAGCAGCCCCGACAGGGCCTCCTACGAGCAGTACTTC. Translating gives CASSPDRASYEQYF. The full variable domain, rest sourced from reference TRBV7-8 and TRBJ2-7, is GAGVSQSPRYKVAKRGQDVALRCDPISGHVSLFWYQQALGQGPEFLTYFQNEAQLDKSGLPSDRFFAERPEGSVSTLKIQRTQQEDSAVYLCASSPDRASYEQYFGPGTRLTVT.

This clone was seen only once. This chain links TRBV19 with TRBJ2-3; TRBD2 is a possible D gene (7 bases). Germline values: CDR1 LNHDA, CDR2 SQIVND (reference sequence). This CDR3 spans 17 amino acids. V shed 9 bases and J shed 5 bases, with 27 bases lying between them. CDR3 in amino acids: CASQPRGRGGPIDTQYF. The CDR3 DNA reads TGTGCCAGCCAGCCCCGAGGGAGGGGGGGGCCCATAGATACGCAGTATTTT.

The chain couples TRBV5-1 to TRBJ2-3, with a weak D call TRBD2 (6 bases). V dropped 5 bases and J dropped 3 bases, with 10 bases sitting between them. The CDR3 has 13 amino acids. The V gene's germline CDR1 is SGHRS and CDR2 YFSETQ. The CDR3, as DNA: TGCGCCAGCAGACCCGGGGGTACAGATACGCAGTATTTT. Translated: CASRPGGTDTQYF.

The table lists this clone with a count of one. V is TRBV6-4 and J is TRBJ2-3, with 8 bases lining up with TRBD2. Germline V gene lookup returns CDR1 MRHNA and CDR2 SNTAGT. The V and J ends lost 2 bases and 4 bases, in that order; junction bases with no gene match: 2. This CDR3 is 14 amino acids long. CDR3 sequence: CASSDSGRADTQYF. As DNA, the CDR3 is TGTGCCAGCAGTGACAGCGGGAGAGCAGATACGCAGTATTTT.

The V gene is TRBV28, the J gene TRBJ1-5; 11 bases match TRBD1. V lost 5 bases to trimming and J lost 6 bases; unmatched junction nucleotides: 3. Germline lookup yields CDR1 MDHEN and CDR2 SYDVKM. The CDR3 length is 14 residues. The CDR3, as DNA: TGTGCCAGCAGTCCGGACAGGGGGCTTCAGCCCCAGCATTTT. Protein product: CASSPDRGLQPQHF. The variable domain in full, with the rest retrieved from reference TRBV28 and TRBJ1-5, is DVKVTQSSRYLVKRTGEKVFLECVQDMDHENMFWYRQDPGLGLRLIYFSYDVKMKEKGDIPEGYSVSREKKERFSLILESASTNQTSMYLCASSPDRGLQPQHFGDGTRLSIL.

The rearrangement links TRBV4-2 to TRBJ1-1; no firm D call. The CDR3 sequence is 15 residues long. The germline gives CDR1 LGHNA, CDR2 YNFKEQ. The V end lost 0 bases, the J end lost 4 bases, and 12 bases lay between the germline ends. The CDR3 spells CASSQEGGITTEAFF. DNA for the CDR3: TGTGCCAGCAGCCAAGAAGGCGGCATCACCACTGAAGCTTTCTTT.

The rearrangement links TRBV19 to TRBJ1-2, with 7 bases lining up with TRBD1. Trimming cost V 7 bases and J 2 bases; bases outside gene matches: 10. Germline CDR1 and CDR2: LNHDA and SQIVND (reference sequence). This CDR3 is built from 15 residues. CDR3 coding DNA: TGTGCCAGTATTGATTATGGACAGGAGAACTATGGCTACACCTTC. Amino acid sequence: CASIDYGQENYGYTF.

Only one count was recorded for this clone. The chain carries TRBV19 and TRBJ2-7; D call uncertain. The CDR3 extends over 13 amino acids. Trimming shortened V by 4 bases and J by 0 bases, and 7 bases separated the two germline ends. CDR1 LNHDA and CDR2 SQIVND come from the germline V gene (reference sequence). CDR3 nucleotide sequence: TGTGCCAGTAGTACAGCGAACTCCTACGAGCAGTACTTC. Translating gives CASSTANSYEQYF.

This sequence joins TRBV30 and TRBJ1-3, with a tentative D call TRBD1 (6 bases). This CDR3 has 17 amino acids. V lost 4 bases to trimming and J lost 4 bases, with 23 bases between them. Germline values: CDR1 GTSNPN, CDR2 SVGIG (reference sequence). The CDR3 DNA reads TGTGCCTGGATTCAAATCCGGACAGACCCCGAAGGAAACACCATATATTTT. Translating it yields CAWIQIRTDPEGNTIYF.

Details on this clone: This sample also contains other DNA sequences that code for the same CDR3. V is TRBV5-4 and J is TRBJ1-1; D unresolved. The CDR3 consists of 13 residues. The germline gives CDR1 SGHNT, CDR2 YYREEE (reference sequence). V was clipped by 0 bases and J by 3 bases, with 6 bases between them. In DNA form, the CDR3 reads TGTGCCAGCAGCTTGGCTCGGGACACTGAAGCTTTCTTT. Translated, it gives CASSLARDTEAFF.

This chain joins TRBV5-1 and TRBJ1-2, with TRBD1 matching 10 bases. Germline CDR1 is SGHRS and CDR2 is YFSETQ. CDR3 length: 12 residues. V lost 2 bases, J lost 11 bases, and 3 bases stayed unmatched. CDR3 residues: CASSLGTGDYTF. The CDR3, as DNA: TGCGCCAGCAGCTTAGGGACAGGGGATTACACCTTC.

The chain links TRBV6-1 to TRBJ1-5; D not certain. Germline loops: CDR1 MNHNS, CDR2 SASEGT. CDR3 length: 12 residues. V was trimmed by 5 bases and J by 11 bases, leaving 13 bases between them. The CDR3 is CASSPGGLAQHF. CDR3 DNA: TGTGCCAGCAGTCCCGGAGGCCTAGCCCAGCATTTT.

The V and J genes are TRBV19 and TRBJ1-2; D ambiguous. From germline, CDR1 is LNHDA and CDR2 SQIVND (reference sequence). The germline V and J ends were trimmed by 0 bases and 5 bases, with 10 bases remaining between them. CDR3 length: 14 amino acids. The CDR3 region is CASSIDPGWYGYTF. CDR3 bases: TGTGCCAGTAGTATAGACCCGGGATGGTATGGCTACACCTTC.

Only one count was recorded for this clone. The V call is TRBV6-5, the J call TRBJ1-2; TRBD1 matches at 8 bases. CDR3 length: 12 residues. Trimming cost V 6 bases and J 10 bases; bases outside gene matches: 7. Germline CDR1 MNHEY, CDR2 SVGAGI. The CDR3 region has the DNA TGTGCCAGCAGACAGGGGGAAGGGGCCTACACCTTC. Its protein product is CASRQGEGAYTF.

The genes are TRBV27 and TRBJ1-1; the D gene is possibly TRBD1 (5 bases). Germline CDR1 reads MNHEY; CDR2 reads SMNVEV (reference sequence). This CDR3 has 13 amino acids. The V and J ends lost 8 bases and 0 bases respectively, with 10 bases between them. In DNA form, the CDR3 reads TGTGCCAGCCGGACGGGGGTGAACACTGAAGCTTTCTTT. Protein product: CASRTGVNTEAFF.

The V call is TRBV27, the J call TRBJ2-7; possibly TRBD2 for D (5 bases). The CDR3 length is 15 residues. V lost 5 bases and J lost 2, with 16 bases in between. Germline-derived CDR1 and CDR2 are MNHEY and SMNVEV (reference sequence). This CDR3 reads CASSRRGYGTYEQYF. The CDR3 nucleotides read TGTGCCAGCAGTCGCCGTGGGTACGGGACCTACGAGCAGTACTTC.

V gene TRBV27 combines with J gene TRBJ1-6; D not certain. The CDR3 is 22 residues long. V lost 2 bases and J lost 7, with 33 bases in between. CDR1 and CDR2 (germline): MNHEY, SMNVEV (reference sequence). The DNA of the CDR3 is TGTGCCAGCAGTTTAAGGCTCGGCAACGCCCCCGGTGGCAGGACTAAGAATTCACCCCTCCACTTT. Its protein product is CASSLRLGNAPGGRTKNSPLHF.

Worth noting for this clone: Other DNA sequences of this sample code for an identical CDR3. The rearrangement joins TRBV7-2 to TRBJ1-2; D uncertain. The CDR3 length is 14 residues. Between the trimmed V and J ends, which lost 2 bases and 8 bases, there was a span of 15 bases. Germline V gives CDR1 SGHTA, CDR2 FQGNSA. For the CDR3, the DNA is TGTGCCAGCAGCTTATACGACTCCCCGGGGGGCTACACCTTC. Its translation is CASSLYDSPGGYTF. Variable domain in full (rest from reference TRBV7-2 and TRBJ1-2): GAGVSQSPSNKVTEKGKDVELRCDPISGHTALYWYRQSLGQGLEFLIYFQGNSAPDKSGLPSDRFSAERTGGSVSTLTIQRTQQEDSAVYLCASSLYDSPGGYTFGSGTRLTVV.

Points on this clone: At one end, the junction sequence differs from germline, possibly due to a read error. The chain links TRBV30 to TRBJ1-6, with a weak D call TRBD1 (5 bases). Germline assignment: CDR1 GTSNPN and CDR2 SVGIG (reference sequence). The CDR3 runs 11 residues. CDR3 sequence: CAWRAGLIFAF. The CDR3 coding sequence is TGTGCCTGGAGAGCGGGACTTATATTTGCCTTT.

The chain uses TRBV7-9 and TRBJ2-7; 12 positions match TRBD1. CDR3 length: 15 amino acids. Germline CDR1 SEHNR, CDR2 FQNEAQ (reference sequence). Trimming cost V 4 bases and J 6 bases; bases outside gene matches: 7. This CDR3 is CASSSSGTGGAEQYF. The CDR3 nucleotides are TGTGCCAGCAGCTCATCCGGGACAGGGGGCGCCGAGCAGTACTTC.

CDR3 in DNA: TGCGCCAGCAGCCCCCCGGGGGGGGGCACAGATACGCAGTATTTT. Translating gives CASSPPGGGTDTQYF. This rearrangement joins TRBV5-1 to TRBJ2-3; 8 nucleotides line up with TRBD2. Losses at the gene ends were 4 bases for V and 1 base for J; bases not matched to a gene: 5. CDR1 SGHRS and CDR2 YFSETQ come from the germline V gene. This CDR3 contains 15 residues.

V gene TRBV5-1 combines with J gene TRBJ1-6; D not certain. The CDR3 length is 15 residues. The V gene lost 3 bases and the J gene lost 9 bases, with 16 bases spanning the gap. CDR1 is SGHRS and CDR2 is YFSETQ in the germline V gene. The CDR3 here is CASSYAGNGGSPLHF. The CDR3 coding sequence is TGCGCCAGCAGCTACGCCGGGAACGGCGGTTCACCCCTCCACTTT.

The chain uses TRBV29-1 and TRBJ2-3; the match to TRBD2 covers 8 bases. The J segment lost 2 bases and the V segment lost 4 bases, leaving 5 bases of the junction unmatched. Germline V lookup: CDR1 SQVTM, CDR2 ANQGSEA. The CDR3 covers 14 residues. CDR3 region: CSVVGAGVTDTQYF. The CDR3, as DNA: TGCAGCGTTGTCGGAGCGGGGGTCACAGATACGCAGTATTTT.

There are a few counts of this clone. The chain recombines TRBV18 with TRBJ1-2, with a possible D match to TRBD1 (6 bases). CDR3 length: 16 residues. Germline CDR1 reads KGHSH; CDR2 reads LQKENI. V was cut by 3 bases and J by 0 bases, with 14 bases left in between. In nucleotides, the CDR3 is TGTGCCAGCTCACCGGTTGGGGACACATCTAACTATGGCTACACCTTC. Its protein product is CASSPVGDTSNYGYTF.

The chain employs TRBV10-1 and TRBJ1-1; D perhaps matches TRBD1 (5 bases). The germline V gene encodes CDR1 WNHNN and CDR2 SYGVQD (reference sequence). CDR3 size: 15 residues. Trimming took off 0 bases at V and 0 bases at J, with 8 bases between the two ends. The CDR3 loop is CASSESQGMNTEAFF. CDR3 bases: TGCGCCAGCAGTGAGTCGCAGGGAATGAACACTGAAGCTTTCTTT.